Shown below are 17 T cell receptor beta chains from a single sample sequenced in a study of T cells in Graves' hyperthyroidism and ophthalmopathy. What was amplified from RNA transcripts were TCR beta CDR3 regions. First-round RT-PCR targeting the TCR CDR3 was performed with the HTBI primer set. TCRdb used MiXCR to reprocess the multiplex PCR reads, holding one entry per CDR3 protein. The sample carries under 650,000 distinct CDR3 sequences, under 20% recorded once. Material for sequencing was blood. These receptors all stem from a woman in her 30s with Graves' hyperthyroidism.

A remark on this clonotype: A much larger clone lies a single base off, so this may be a read error. The V and J genes are TRBV28 and TRBJ1-1; 7 bases fit TRBD1. CDR3 length equals 15 residues. Looked up from germline, CDR1 is MDHEN and CDR2 is SYDVKM. Here the CDR3 DNA reads TGTGCCAGCTCGGGGCCTACAGGGGTAAACACTGAAGCTTCCTTT. Translation: CASSGPTGVNTEASF.

This clonotype was observed a handful of times. J is TRBJ2-5 and V is TRBV29-1, with 10 bases identical to TRBD1. V trimming: 4 bases; J trimming: 5 bases; junction bases outside the gene matches: 7. This CDR3 region has 14 residues. Germline CDR1 and CDR2: SQVTM and ANQGSEA. This CDR3 reads CSVAPGTGDETQYF. The CDR3 nucleotides are TGCAGCGTTGCACCCGGGACAGGGGATGAGACCCAGTACTTC.

The rearrangement uses TRBV10-1 and TRBJ1-3; 9 nucleotides match TRBD1. CDR3 length equals 15 residues. Per the germline V gene, CDR1 is WNHNN and CDR2 is SYGVQD (reference sequence). The J segment lost 8 bases and the V segment lost 6 bases, leaving 11 bases of the junction unmatched. For the CDR3, the DNA is TGCGCCAGCAGCGGAGTGGTGGGACAGGGTGACACCATATATTTT. Amino acids: CASSGVVGQGDTIYF.

This clonotype was seen repeatedly, ten times or more. The chain employs TRBV7-2 and TRBJ1-1; D perhaps matches TRBD1 (6 bases). The CDR3 length is 16 residues. The ends were cut back, 0 bases at V and 3 bases at J, with 14 bases in the middle. Germline-derived CDR1 and CDR2 are SGHTA and FQGNSA. The CDR3 coding sequence is TGTGCCAGCAGCTTAGCACTGGTAGCAGGGGACACTGAAGCTTTCTTT. It codes for CASSLALVAGDTEAFF.

In this sample, this clonotype turned up many times. The V and J genes are TRBV12-3 or TRBV12-4 and TRBJ1-2; D is possibly TRBD1 (6 bases). Trimming took 4 bases from V and 4 from J, leaving 13 bases between them. The CDR3 has 14 residues. The CDR3 DNA reads as TGTGCCAGCAGTTCCGCGGGACACCTCTATGGCTACACCTTC. Translation gives CASSSAGHLYGYTF.

Many counts were recorded for this clonotype. The chain has TRBV30 and TRBJ2-5, with TRBD2 matching over 11 bases. Germline-derived CDR1 and CDR2 are GTSNPN and SVGIG (reference sequence). Trimming took 4 bases from V and 2 from J; bases not matched to a gene: 3. The CDR3 sequence is 14 residues long. The CDR3 bases are TGTGCCTGGATGTCTAGCGGGAGGCAAGAGACCCAGTACTTC. Protein sequence: CAWMSSGRQETQYF.

This clonotype was seen a single time. With a much larger clone just one base away, this may be a read error. The J gene is TRBJ2-7, the V gene TRBV27, with D possibly matching TRBD2 (5 bases). Germline CDR1 MNHEY, CDR2 SMNVEV (reference sequence). This CDR3 contains 16 residues. CDR3 sequence (DNA): TGTGCCAGCAGTTTAGGAGGCCTCACCCCATTCTACGGGCAGTACTTC. Its translation is CASSLGGLTPFYGQYF.

This clonotype was seen ten or more times. The junction departs from germline at one end; a sequencing error may be responsible. The rearrangement uses TRBV12-3 or TRBV12-4 and TRBJ2-5; D unresolved. This CDR3 is 12 amino acids long. The CDR3 nucleotides read TGTGCCAGCAGCTTAGATCGGGAGACCCAGTACTTC. Its protein product is CASSLDRETQYF.

This clonotype has ten or more counts. The genes are TRBV3-1 and TRBJ2-3; the D gene could be TRBD1 or TRBD2 (5 bases each). The CDR3 length is 13 residues. The germline V gene has CDR1 LGHDT and CDR2 YNNKEL (reference sequence). The ends were cut back, 0 bases at V and 6 bases at J, with 7 bases in the middle. For the CDR3, the DNA is TGTGCCAGCAGCCAAGACGGGGCGGATACGCAGTATTTT. As protein: CASSQDGADTQYF.

This clonotype was seen at least ten times. The chain employs TRBV29-1 and TRBJ1-2; D ambiguous. The CDR3 covers 15 residues. V was clipped by 3 bases and J by 4 bases, with 18 bases between them. The V gene's germline CDR1 is SQVTM and CDR2 ANQGSEA. The CDR3 spells CSVDGVVPGVYGYTF. For the CDR3, the DNA is TGCAGCGTTGATGGAGTTGTTCCAGGTGTCTATGGCTACACCTTC.

This clonotype was observed at least ten times. The chain links TRBV27 to TRBJ1-4; TRBD1 matches 11 bases. The V and J ends lost 6 bases and 5 bases, in that order; junction bases with no gene match: 8. The V gene's germline CDR1 is MNHEY and CDR2 SMNVEV (reference sequence). This CDR3 is built from 16 residues. Written as DNA, the CDR3 is TGTGCCAGCAGACGGGACAGGGGGGGAGGAAATGAAAAACTGTTTTTT. It yields the protein CASRRDRGGGNEKLFF.

The chain carries TRBV5-1 and TRBJ2-3, with 10 bases aligning to TRBD2. V was clipped by 2 bases and J by 5 bases; unmatched bases: 2. Looked up from germline, CDR1 is SGHRS and CDR2 is YFSETQ. This CDR3 spans 14 amino acids. DNA for the CDR3: TGCGCCAGCAGCTTCCGGACTAGCGGAGATACGCAGTATTTT. Translation: CASSFRTSGDTQYF. The whole variable domain, filled in from reference TRBV5-1 and TRBJ2-3, reads KAGVTQTPRYLIKTRGQQVTLSCSPISGHRSVSWYQQTPGQGLQFLFEYFSETQRNKGNFPGRFSGRQFSNSRSEMNVSTLELGDSALYLCASSFRTSGDTQYFGPGTRLTVL.

The chain couples TRBV4-1 to TRBJ1-1, with TRBD1 identical over 8 bases. The CDR3 is 15 residues long. Germline CDR1 MGHRA, CDR2 YSYEKL. V shed 5 bases, J shed 2 bases, and the junction held 7 bases outside the gene matches. This CDR3 reads CASSNQGAANTEAFF. The CDR3 region has the DNA TGCGCCAGCAGCAATCAGGGGGCAGCTAACACTGAAGCTTTCTTT.

This clonotype has ten or more counts. The chain joins TRBV7-6 to TRBJ2-3; no firm D call. This CDR3 is built from 15 residues. Trimming pared 2 bases from V and 4 bases from J, leaving 13 bases between. Germline V gene lookup returns CDR1 SGHVS and CDR2 FNYEAQ. CDR3 loop: CASSLRRAASDTQYF. CDR3 sequence (DNA): TGTGCCAGCAGCTTACGACGTGCGGCTTCAGATACGCAGTATTTT.

This clonotype was seen more than once but under ten times. This sequence joins TRBV5-1 and TRBJ2-1; the match to TRBD1 covers 8 bases. Germline trimming cut 7 bases from V and 7 bases from J; bases unmatched to any gene: 13. The CDR3 is 15 residues long. The germline gives CDR1 SGHRS, CDR2 YFSETQ. This CDR3 reads CASFTDRGGRNEQFF. In DNA, the CDR3 is TGCGCCAGCTTCACCGACAGGGGTGGTAGAAATGAGCAGTTCTTC.

To note about this clonotype: It may be a read error: a sequence one base away is much more abundant. J is TRBJ1-1 and V is TRBV12-3 or TRBV12-4; possibly TRBD1 for D (6 bases). The CDR3 length is 16 residues. Trimming removed 1 base at V and 0 bases at J, with 12 bases between. CDR3 in amino acids: CASSLVLDSMNTEAFF. The CDR3, as DNA: TGTGCCAGCAGTTTAGTCCTGGACAGCATGAACACTGAAGCTTTCTTT.

V and J are TRBV6-5 and TRBJ2-7; a weak D match, TRBD2 (5 bases). CDR3 length: 16 residues. Germline CDR1 is MNHEY and CDR2 is SVGAGI. Trimming took 0 bases from V and 3 from J, leaving 15 bases between them. CDR3 bases: TGTGCCAGCAGTTACTCGATTTTGGGAGCTATCTACGAGCAGTACTTC. Its protein product is CASSYSILGAIYEQYF.